Following are 17 T cell receptor beta chains from one sample sequenced in a study of circulating CD8 cells and anti-PD-1 response in melanoma. Sorting of live CD3+CD8+TCRalphabeta+ cells by PD-1 and/or TIGIT gave four subsets. Each library started from about 15 ng of total RNA using the QIAseq Immune Repertoire TCR panel. TCRdb reprocessed the reads via MiXCR and lists one record per CDR3 protein. This sample has approximately 780 distinct CDR3 sequences; around 12% occur once, and the top ten carry 68%. Sequencing used CD8+ T cells from PBMCs, obtained at baseline or after one month of anti-PD-1 therapy (not recorded which). The receptors derive from a human donor with melanoma.

This rearrangement joins TRBV20-1 to TRBJ2-1; 11 bases fit TRBD1. With 0 bases clipped from V and 7 bases from J, the junction kept 8 bases outside the gene matches. The CDR3 is 16 amino acids. Germline V gene data show CDR1 as DFQATT and CDR2 as SNEGSKA (reference sequence). CDR3 in amino acids: CSARDPDRGLTNEQFF. Here the CDR3 DNA reads TGCAGTGCTAGAGATCCGGACAGGGGGCTTACGAATGAGCAGTTCTTC.

Judged by abundance, this clonotype is medium-sized (0.01 to 0.1%). The chain links TRBV11-3 to TRBJ1-2; D is unresolved. The CDR3 totals 12 residues. Trimming removed 5 bases from V and 6 bases from J, with 10 bases in between. CDR1 SGHNT and CDR2 YENEEA come from the germline V gene. The CDR3 loop reads CASSRWENGYTF. The CDR3 bases are TGTGCCAGCAGCCGGTGGGAAAATGGCTACACCTTC.

This clonotype ranks as medium-sized (0.01 to 0.1%). The chain uses TRBV27 and TRBJ2-7, with no clear D. Germline-derived CDR1 and CDR2 are MNHEY and SMNVEV (reference sequence). The V end was cut by 1 base, the J end by 6 bases, with 16 bases between. CDR3 size: 15 residues. The CDR3: CASSLLPPDPIEQYF. The DNA of the CDR3 is TGTGCCAGCAGTTTATTGCCCCCCGACCCCATCGAGCAGTACTTC.

This clonotype is medium-sized by share. The CDR3 protein is CASSLVRGVLTDTQYF. In DNA, the CDR3 is TGTGCCAGCAGCTTAGTTCGGGGGGTTTTAACAGATACGCAGTATTTT. This chain joins TRBV7-2 and TRBJ2-3, with TRBD2 identical over 7 bases. V lost 1 base to trimming and J lost 3 bases; unmatched junction nucleotides: 7. Germline assignment: CDR1 SGHTA and CDR2 FQGNSA. The CDR3 extends over 16 amino acids. Supplemented by reference TRBV7-2 and TRBJ2-3, the full variable domain reads GAGVSQSPSNKVTEKGKDVELRCDPISGHTALYWYRQSLGQGLEFLIYFQGNSAPDKSGLPSDRFSAERTGGSVSTLTIQRTQQEDSAVYLCASSLVRGVLTDTQYFGPGTRLTVL.

This clonotype was detected a few times. J is TRBJ1-1 and V is TRBV7-2, with D tentatively TRBD1 (5 bases). Trimming cost V 1 base and J 1 base, with 10 bases left between them. The CDR3 is 15 amino acids. Germline assignment: CDR1 SGHTA and CDR2 FQGNSA. CDR3 loop: CASSLVIQGNTEAFF. The CDR3, as DNA: TGTGCCAGCAGCTTAGTTATCCAGGGGAACACTGAAGCTTTCTTT. Supplemented by reference TRBV7-2 and TRBJ1-1, the full variable domain reads GAGVSQSPSNKVTEKGKDVELRCDPISGHTALYWYRQSLGQGLEFLIYFQGNSAPDKSGLPSDRFSAERTGGSVSTLTIQRTQQEDSAVYLCASSLVIQGNTEAFFGQGTRLTVV.

This clonotype is medium-sized within its sample. The rearrangement joins TRBV7-2 to TRBJ2-3; the match to TRBD2 covers 10 bases. The CDR3 is 15 amino acids. With 5 bases clipped from V and 3 bases from J, the junction kept 5 bases outside the gene matches. CDR1 is SGHTA and CDR2 is FQGNSA in the germline V gene. The CDR3 DNA sequence: TGTGCCAGCAGCATCAGCGGGGGGGAGACAGATACGCAGTATTTT. It encodes CASSISGGETDTQYF.

Concerning this clonotype itself: A read error may be the cause here, since a much bigger clone is one base away. J is TRBJ2-1 and V is TRBV7-2; D not resolved. The germline gives CDR1 SGHTA, CDR2 FQGNSA. V lost 2 bases and J 10 bases, leaving 6 bases between the germline ends. This CDR3 spans 11 amino acids. DNA for the CDR3: TGTGCCAGCAGCTTAAATCCAGAGCAGTTCTTC. This translates into CASSLNPEQFF.

In this sample, this clonotype is medium-sized. J is TRBJ2-1 and V is TRBV19; possible D gene TRBD1, 5 bases. There are 12 residues in the CDR3. The V end lost 6 bases, the J end lost 7 bases, and 10 bases lay between the germline ends. CDR1 and CDR2 from the germline V gene are LNHDA and SQIVND (reference sequence). CDR3: CASSLGVNEQFF. The DNA for the CDR3 is TGTGCCAGTAGCCTAGGGGTTAATGAGCAGTTCTTC.

The rearrangement links TRBV6-2 or TRBV6-3 to TRBJ2-1; 7 bases match TRBD2. Unmatched junction bases numbered 10, after V lost 4 bases and J lost 10 bases. CDR1 and CDR2 (germline): MNHEY, SVGEGT. CDR3 size: 14 residues. The CDR3 sequence: CASSWGVAGVEQFF. The CDR3 DNA follows: TGTGCCAGCAGTTGGGGGGTAGCGGGTGTGGAGCAGTTCTTC.

This clonotype is classed as hyperexpanded (1% or more). The chain joins TRBV3-2 to TRBJ1-1; TRBD1, the table's D call, lacks a check against the DNA. TRBV3-2 is reported as a pseudogene. The CDR3 totals 21 residues. Here the CDR3 DNA reads TGTGCCAGCAGCCACGCAGGGGCATCACAGGGCAACCTCTTATCGAACACTGAAGCTTTCTTT. This codes for CASSHAGASQGNLLSNTEAFF.

The chain combines TRBV4-1 with TRBJ1-2; D call uncertain. The germline gives CDR1 MGHRA, CDR2 YSYEKL. V shed 4 bases and J shed 4 bases, with 16 bases lying between them. CDR3 length: 15 residues. The CDR3 sequence is CASSLGPGGAYGYTF. CDR3 coding DNA: TGCGCCAGCAGCCTTGGACCCGGAGGAGCCTATGGCTACACCTTC.

This clonotype turned up a few times. The DNA of the CDR3 is TGTGCCAGCAGCTTTGGGGACAGGACAGACTACGAGCAGTACTTC. As protein: CASSFGDRTDYEQYF. The V gene is TRBV11-3, the J gene TRBJ2-7; 8 nucleotides line up with TRBD1. V lost 3 bases and J lost 3; bases outside the gene matches: 7. This CDR3 is 15 amino acids long. CDR1 and CDR2 (germline): SGHNT, YENEEA. The full variable domain, in which reference TRBV11-3 and TRBJ2-7 provide the parts outside the CDR3, is EAGVVQSPRYKIIEKKQPVAFWCNPISGHNTLYWYLQNLGQGPELLIRYENEEAVDDSQLPKDRFSAERLKGVDSTLKIQPAELGDSAVYLCASSFGDRTDYEQYFGPGTRLTVT.

This clonotype ranks as medium-sized. V usage is TRBV19 and J usage is TRBJ2-7, with 7 bases identical to TRBD1. The CDR3 has 14 residues. V lost 5 bases and J lost 4; bases outside the gene matches: 8. The germline V gene encodes CDR1 LNHDA and CDR2 SQIVND (reference sequence). The CDR3: CASSPSTGWYEQYF. CDR3 bases: TGTGCCAGTAGTCCGTCGACAGGGTGGTACGAGCAGTACTTC.

Judged by abundance, this clonotype is medium-sized. V and J are TRBV19 and TRBJ2-1; 10 nucleotides align to TRBD2. In germline, CDR1 is LNHDA, CDR2 SQIVND (reference sequence). The V gene end was trimmed by 7 bases and the J gene end by 6 bases; junction bases not matched to a gene: 15. The CDR3 loop spans 17 amino acids. CDR3: CASKESGGAEALNEQFF. In nucleotides, the CDR3 is TGTGCCAGTAAGGAGAGCGGGGGGGCGGAGGCTCTCAATGAGCAGTTCTTC.

Within the sample, this clonotype is medium-sized. This chain uses TRBV2 with TRBJ2-3; tentative D call: TRBD2 (6 bases). Looked up from germline, CDR1 is SNHLY and CDR2 is FYNNEI. V dropped 5 bases and J dropped 0 bases, with 9 bases sitting between them. CDR3 size: 14 residues. CDR3 protein: CASSRGMSTDTQYF. The CDR3 DNA sequence: TGTGCCAGCAGTCGGGGGATGAGCACAGATACGCAGTATTTT. The whole variable domain, filled in from reference TRBV2 and TRBJ2-3, reads EPEVTQTPSHQVTQMGQEVILRCVPISNHLYFYWYRQILGQKVEFLVSFYNNEISEKSEIFDDQFSVERPDGSNFTLKIRSTKLEDSAMYFCASSRGMSTDTQYFGPGTRLTVL.

By its share, this clonotype is medium-sized. The genes are TRBV2 and TRBJ1-1; unclear D gene. V lost 0 bases and J lost 1, with 6 bases in between. CDR1 is SNHLY and CDR2 is FYNNEI in the germline V gene. The CDR3 length is 14 residues. The CDR3 region has the DNA TGTGCCAGCAGTGAAGCTCGGGGGAACACTGAAGCTTTCTTT. Protein sequence: CASSEARGNTEAFF.

By sample share, this clonotype is medium-sized (0.01 to 0.1%). The rearrangement links TRBV5-5 to TRBJ1-2, with D maybe TRBD1 (5 bases). Germline values: CDR1 SGHKS, CDR2 YYEKEE (reference sequence). V dropped 4 bases and J dropped 6 bases, with 13 bases sitting between them. The CDR3 has 13 amino acids. CDR3: CASSAGLRDGYTF. The CDR3 DNA sequence: TGTGCCAGCAGCGCGGGACTTCGCGATGGCTACACCTTC.